This TCR beta chain was profiled in a study of beta chain features in type 1 diabetes. Findings of the study overall: When VDJ junctions were examined, type 1 diabetes patients showed fewer insertions and more deletions. TCRB rearrangement may or may not be influenced by HLA type; here this remained unresolved.

Reverse transcribing all isolated RNA meant expressed TCRB transcripts were sequenced. Sequencing used immunoSEQ multiplex PCR; TCRdb keeps in-frame clones, though not all of them. The repertoire holds a few hundred thousand clones, about 14% seen once, with roughly 0.035% in the top ten. This CDR3 is built from 15 residues. The V and J ends lost 3 bases and 0 bases, in that order; junction bases with no gene match: 5. Germline V gene data show CDR1 as SGHNT and CDR2 as YYREEE (reference sequence). Remarks on this clone: Antigen unknown.

Sequenced input: naive CD4+ T cells from blood. The origin of this receptor is a young man in good health. The chain has TRBV5-4 and TRBJ2-7; TRBD1 matches at 8 bases. The CDR3 DNA reads TGTGCCAGCAGCTCCGGACAGGGTCGCTCCTACGAGCAGTACTTC. Its protein is CASSSGQGRSYEQYF.